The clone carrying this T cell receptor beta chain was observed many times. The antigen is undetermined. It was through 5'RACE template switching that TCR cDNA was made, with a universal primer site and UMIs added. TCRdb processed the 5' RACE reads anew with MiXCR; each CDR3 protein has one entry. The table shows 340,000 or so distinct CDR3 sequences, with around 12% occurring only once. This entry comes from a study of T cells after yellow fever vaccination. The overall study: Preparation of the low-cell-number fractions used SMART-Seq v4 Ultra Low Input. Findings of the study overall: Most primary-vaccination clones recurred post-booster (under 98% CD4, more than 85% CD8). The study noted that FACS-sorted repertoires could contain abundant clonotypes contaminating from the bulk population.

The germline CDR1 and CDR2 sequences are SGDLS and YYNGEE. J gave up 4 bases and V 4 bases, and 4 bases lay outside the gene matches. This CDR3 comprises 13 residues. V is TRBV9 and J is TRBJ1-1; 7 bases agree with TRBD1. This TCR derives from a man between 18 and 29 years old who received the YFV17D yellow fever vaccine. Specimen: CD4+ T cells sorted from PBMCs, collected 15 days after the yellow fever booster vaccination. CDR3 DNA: TGTGCCAGCAGCTTCCGGACAGGCACTGAAGCTTTCTTT. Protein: CASSFRTGTEAFF.